This T cell receptor beta chain was observed in a study of vaccination and CD4 T cells after COVID-19. Study summary: SARS-CoV-2 had been detected by nasal swab PCR in convalescent patients; nine were mild, one severe. Samples after vaccination came a median roughly 70 days past dose two, ranging 14 to 241.

Time point given: late sampling 161 to 241 days after vaccination in a few convalescent patients. The treatment here: roughly 11-day PBMC culture with coronavirus spike peptide pools or control peptides (ViraFEST assay). For this clonotype: Its antigen is currently unknown.

With the Oncomine TCR Beta short-read assay, DNA from cultured CD4+ T cells was sequenced. The source of extracted genomic DNA was cultured CD4+ T cells. TCRdb independently ran MiXCR on the PCR reads; one entry per CDR3 protein. This sample has some 16,000 distinct CDR3 sequences, with 45% to 65% found just once. Findings of the study overall: Only after vaccination were a median approximately 86% of convalescents' reactive clones seen.

The germline gives CDR1 GTSNPN, CDR2 SVGIG (reference sequence). V was trimmed by 2 bases and J by 4 bases, leaving 8 bases between them. The CDR3 has 12 amino acids. This chain links TRBV30 with TRBJ1-2; D is unclear. The receptor's source is a human donor who had recovered from COVID-19. Specimen: CD4+ T cells from blood, cultured in vitro, collected about 7 months after SARS-CoV-2 vaccination. The CDR3 loop is CAWSHPVYGYTF. CDR3 coding DNA: TGTGCCTGGAGTCACCCGGTCTATGGCTACACCTTC.